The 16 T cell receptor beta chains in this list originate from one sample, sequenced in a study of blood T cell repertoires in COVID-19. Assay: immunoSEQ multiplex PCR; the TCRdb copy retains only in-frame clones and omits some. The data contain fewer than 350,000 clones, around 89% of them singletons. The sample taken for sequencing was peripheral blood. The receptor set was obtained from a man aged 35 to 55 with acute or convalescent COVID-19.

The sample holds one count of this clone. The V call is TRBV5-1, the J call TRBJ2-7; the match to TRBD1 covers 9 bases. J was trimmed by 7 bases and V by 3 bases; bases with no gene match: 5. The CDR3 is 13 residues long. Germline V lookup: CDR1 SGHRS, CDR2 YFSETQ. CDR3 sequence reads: CASSSLGQGEQYF. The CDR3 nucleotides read TGCGCCAGCAGCTCCCTGGGACAGGGTGAGCAGTACTTC. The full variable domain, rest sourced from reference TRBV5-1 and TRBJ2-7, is KAGVTQTPRYLIKTRGQQVTLSCSPISGHRSVSWYQQTPGQGLQFLFEYFSETQRNKGNFPGRFSGRQFSNSRSEMNVSTLELGDSALYLCASSSLGQGEQYFGPGTRLTVT.

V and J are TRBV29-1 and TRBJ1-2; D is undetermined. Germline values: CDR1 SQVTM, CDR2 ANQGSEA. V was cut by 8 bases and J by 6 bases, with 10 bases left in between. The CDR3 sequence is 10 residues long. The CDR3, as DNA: TGCAGCACCCACCAGGATGGCTACACCTTC. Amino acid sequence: CSTHQDGYTF. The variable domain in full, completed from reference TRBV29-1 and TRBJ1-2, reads SAVISQKPSRDICQRGTSLTIQCQVDSQVTMMFWYRQQPGQSLTLIATANQGSEATYESGFVIDKFPISRPNLTFSTLTVSNMSPEDSSIYLCSTHQDGYTFGSGTRLTVV.

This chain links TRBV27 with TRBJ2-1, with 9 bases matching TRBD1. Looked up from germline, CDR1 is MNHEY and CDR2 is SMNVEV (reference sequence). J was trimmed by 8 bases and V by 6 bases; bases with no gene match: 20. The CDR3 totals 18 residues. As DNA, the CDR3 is TGTGCCAGCAGCGCAGGTTTTCGAGGACAGGGGAGTTTCCATGAGCAGTTCTTC. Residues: CASSAGFRGQGSFHEQFF.

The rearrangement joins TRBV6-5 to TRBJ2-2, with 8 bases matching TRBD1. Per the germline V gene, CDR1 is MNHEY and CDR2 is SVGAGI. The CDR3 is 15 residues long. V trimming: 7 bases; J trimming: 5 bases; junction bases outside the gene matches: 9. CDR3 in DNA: TGTGCCAGCACAGAAGGACAGGGTGGGACCGGGGAGCTGTTTTTT. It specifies CASTEGQGGTGELFF.

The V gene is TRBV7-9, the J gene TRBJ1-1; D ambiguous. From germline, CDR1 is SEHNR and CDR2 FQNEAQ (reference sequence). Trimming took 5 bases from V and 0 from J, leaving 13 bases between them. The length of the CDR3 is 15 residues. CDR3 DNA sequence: TGTGCCAGCAGCCCCAGAGGAGGGATGAACACTGAAGCTTTCTTT. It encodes CASSPRGGMNTEAFF.

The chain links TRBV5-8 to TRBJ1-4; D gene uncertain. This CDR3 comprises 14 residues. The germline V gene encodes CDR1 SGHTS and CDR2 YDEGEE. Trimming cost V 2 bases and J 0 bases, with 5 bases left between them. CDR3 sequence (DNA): TGTGCCAGCAGCTTCGGTGCAACTAATGAAAAACTGTTTTTT. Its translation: CASSFGATNEKLFF.

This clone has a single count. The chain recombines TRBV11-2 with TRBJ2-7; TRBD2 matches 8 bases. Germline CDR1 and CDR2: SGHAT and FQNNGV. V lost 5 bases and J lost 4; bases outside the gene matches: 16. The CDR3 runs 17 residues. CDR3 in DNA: TGTGCCAGCAGCCCACGGATTAATAGCGGGGCCCAATACGAGCAGTACTTC. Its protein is CASSPRINSGAQYEQYF.

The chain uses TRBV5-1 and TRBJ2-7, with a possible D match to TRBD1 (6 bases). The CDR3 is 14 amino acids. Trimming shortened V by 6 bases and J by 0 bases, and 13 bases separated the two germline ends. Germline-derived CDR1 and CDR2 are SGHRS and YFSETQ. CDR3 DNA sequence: TGCGCCAGCAAGGGGGTTATAAGCTCCTACGAGCAGTACTTC. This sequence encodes CASKGVISSYEQYF.

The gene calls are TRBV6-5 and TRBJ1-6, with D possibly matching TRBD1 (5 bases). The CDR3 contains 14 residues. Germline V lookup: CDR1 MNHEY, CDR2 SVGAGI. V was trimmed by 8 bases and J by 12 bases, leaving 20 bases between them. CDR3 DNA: TGTGCCAGCCGAGGGGCAGTCGGGGGGAAACCCCTCCACTTT. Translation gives CASRGAVGGKPLHF.

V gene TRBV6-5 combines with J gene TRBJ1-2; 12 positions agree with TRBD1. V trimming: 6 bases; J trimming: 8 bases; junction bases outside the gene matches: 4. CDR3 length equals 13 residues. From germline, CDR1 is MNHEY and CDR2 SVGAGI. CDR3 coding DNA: TGTGCCAGCAGGTCGGGACAGGGGGCAGGCTACACCTTC. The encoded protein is CASRSGQGAGYTF.

Here the CDR3 DNA reads TGTGCCTCCAGGCAGGACTATAATTCACCCCTCCACTTT. It codes for CASRQDYNSPLHF. The chain uses TRBV5-4 and TRBJ1-6; D unclear. The CDR3 totals 13 residues. Germline-derived CDR1 and CDR2 are SGHNT and YYREEE (reference sequence). The V end was cut by 10 bases, the J end by 3 bases, with 11 bases between.

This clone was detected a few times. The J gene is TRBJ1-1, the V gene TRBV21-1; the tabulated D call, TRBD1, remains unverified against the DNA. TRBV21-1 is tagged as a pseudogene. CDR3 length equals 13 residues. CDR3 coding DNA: TGTGCCAGCAGCATACAGGGGTACACTGAAGCTTTCTTT. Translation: CASSIQGYTEAFF.

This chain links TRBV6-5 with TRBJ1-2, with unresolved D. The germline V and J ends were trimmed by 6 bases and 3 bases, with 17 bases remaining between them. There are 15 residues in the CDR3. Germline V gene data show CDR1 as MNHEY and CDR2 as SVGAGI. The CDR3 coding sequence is TGTGCCAGCAGCCCCCGCGGCAGCCAACACTATGGCTACACCTTC. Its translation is CASSPRGSQHYGYTF.

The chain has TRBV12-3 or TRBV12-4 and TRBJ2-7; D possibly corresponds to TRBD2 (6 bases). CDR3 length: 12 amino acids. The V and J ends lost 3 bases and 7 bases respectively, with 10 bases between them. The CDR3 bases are TGTGCCAGCAGTTTCTCGGGACTTGAGCAGTACTTC. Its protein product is CASSFSGLEQYF.

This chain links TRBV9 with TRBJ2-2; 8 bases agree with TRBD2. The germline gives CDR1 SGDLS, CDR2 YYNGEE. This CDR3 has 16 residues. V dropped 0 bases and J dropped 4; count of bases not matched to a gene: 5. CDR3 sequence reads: CASSVASGGFTGELFF. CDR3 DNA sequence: TGTGCCAGCAGCGTAGCCAGCGGGGGTTTCACCGGGGAGCTGTTTTTT.

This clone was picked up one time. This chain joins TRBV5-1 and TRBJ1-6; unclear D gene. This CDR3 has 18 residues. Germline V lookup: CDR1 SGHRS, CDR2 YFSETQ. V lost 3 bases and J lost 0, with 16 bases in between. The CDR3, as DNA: TGCGCCAGCAGCTCTCCCCGAGAAGGCGGCTCCTATAATTCACCCCTCCACTTT. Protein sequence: CASSSPREGGSYNSPLHF.